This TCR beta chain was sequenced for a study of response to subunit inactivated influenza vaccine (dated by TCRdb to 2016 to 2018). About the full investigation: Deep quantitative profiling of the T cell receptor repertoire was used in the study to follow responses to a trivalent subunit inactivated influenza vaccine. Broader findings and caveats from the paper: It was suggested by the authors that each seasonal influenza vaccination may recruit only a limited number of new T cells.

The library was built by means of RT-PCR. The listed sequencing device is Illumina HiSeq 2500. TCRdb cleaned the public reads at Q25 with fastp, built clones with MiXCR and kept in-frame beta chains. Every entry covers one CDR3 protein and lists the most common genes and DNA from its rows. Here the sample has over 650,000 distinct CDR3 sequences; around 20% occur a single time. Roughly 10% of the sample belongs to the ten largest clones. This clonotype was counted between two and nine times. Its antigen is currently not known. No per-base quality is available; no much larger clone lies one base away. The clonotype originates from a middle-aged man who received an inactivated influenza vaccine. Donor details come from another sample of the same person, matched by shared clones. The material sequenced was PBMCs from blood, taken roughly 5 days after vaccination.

CDR3 loop: CASSQGYYEQYF. The bases read TGTGCCAGCAGCCAGGGTTACTACGAGCAGTACTTC. This sequence uses TRBV14 and TRBJ2-7; the D gene identity is not certain. V and J are truncated by 3 bases and 3 bases respectively, leaving an intervening sequence of 6 bases. As encoded in the germline V gene, CDR1 is SGHDN while CDR2 is FVKESK. From the cysteine through the phenylalanine, the CDR3 covers 12 amino acids. The read is trimmed to its CDR3 DNA, 36 bases read in frame from base 1.